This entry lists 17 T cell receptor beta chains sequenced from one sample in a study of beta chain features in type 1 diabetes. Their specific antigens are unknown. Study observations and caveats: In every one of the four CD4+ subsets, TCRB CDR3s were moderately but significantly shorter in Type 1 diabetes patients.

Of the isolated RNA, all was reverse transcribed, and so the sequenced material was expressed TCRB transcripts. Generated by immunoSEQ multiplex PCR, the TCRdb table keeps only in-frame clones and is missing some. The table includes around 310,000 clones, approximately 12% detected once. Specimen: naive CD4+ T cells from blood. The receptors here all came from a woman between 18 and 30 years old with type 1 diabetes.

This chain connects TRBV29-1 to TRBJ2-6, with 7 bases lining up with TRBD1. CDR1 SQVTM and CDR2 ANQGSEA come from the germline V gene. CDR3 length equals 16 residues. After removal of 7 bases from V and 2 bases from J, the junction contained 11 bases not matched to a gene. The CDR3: CSATLIDRAGANVLTF. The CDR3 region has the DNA TGCAGCGCTACACTTATCGACAGGGCTGGGGCCAACGTCCTGACTTTC. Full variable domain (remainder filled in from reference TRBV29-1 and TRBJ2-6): SAVISQKPSRDICQRGTSLTIQCQVDSQVTMMFWYRQQPGQSLTLIATANQGSEATYESGFVIDKFPISRPNLTFSTLTVSNMSPEDSSIYLCSATLIDRAGANVLTFGAGSRLTVL.

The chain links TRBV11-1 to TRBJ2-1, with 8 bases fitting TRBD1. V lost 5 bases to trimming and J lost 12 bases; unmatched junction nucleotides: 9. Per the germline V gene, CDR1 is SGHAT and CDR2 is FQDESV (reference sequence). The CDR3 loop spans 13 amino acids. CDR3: CASSLTTGGMQFF. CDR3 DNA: TGTGCCAGCAGCCTAACAACAGGGGGTATGCAGTTCTTC.

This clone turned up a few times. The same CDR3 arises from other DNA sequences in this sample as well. CDR3 region: CASSSGTVNTEAFF. For the CDR3, the DNA is TGTGCCAGCAGCTCAGGGACAGTTAACACTGAAGCTTTCTTT. The V and J genes are TRBV7-2 and TRBJ1-1, with 7 positions matching TRBD1. V lost 4 bases, J lost 2 bases, and 4 bases stayed unmatched. Germline values: CDR1 SGHTA, CDR2 FQGNSA. CDR3 length: 14 amino acids.

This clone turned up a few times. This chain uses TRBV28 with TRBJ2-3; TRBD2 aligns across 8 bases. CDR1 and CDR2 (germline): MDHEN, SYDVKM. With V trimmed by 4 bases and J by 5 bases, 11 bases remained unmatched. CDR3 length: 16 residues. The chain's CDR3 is CASSSPRAGVGDTQYF. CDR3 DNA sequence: TGTGCCAGCAGTTCCCCACGAGCGGGAGTAGGAGATACGCAGTATTTT.

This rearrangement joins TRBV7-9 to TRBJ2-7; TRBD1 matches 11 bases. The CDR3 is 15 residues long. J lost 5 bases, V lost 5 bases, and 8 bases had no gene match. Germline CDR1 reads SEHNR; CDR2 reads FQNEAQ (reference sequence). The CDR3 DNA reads TGTGCCAGCAGCAATACTCGGGACAGGGGGAACGAGCAGTACTTC. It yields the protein CASSNTRDRGNEQYF.

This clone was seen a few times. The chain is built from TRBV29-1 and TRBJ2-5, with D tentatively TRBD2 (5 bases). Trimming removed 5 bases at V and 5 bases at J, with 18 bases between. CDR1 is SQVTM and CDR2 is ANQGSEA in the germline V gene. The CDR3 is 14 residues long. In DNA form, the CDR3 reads TGCAGCGTTTCTCGGGTTTTCACGGGGGAGACCCAGTACTTC. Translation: CSVSRVFTGETQYF.

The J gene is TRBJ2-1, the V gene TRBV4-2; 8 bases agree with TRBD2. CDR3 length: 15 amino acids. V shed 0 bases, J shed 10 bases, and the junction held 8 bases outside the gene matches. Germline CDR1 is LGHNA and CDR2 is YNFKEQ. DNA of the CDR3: TGTGCCAGCAGCCAAGATCCTGGACTAGCCCGAGAGCAGTTCTTC. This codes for CASSQDPGLAREQFF.

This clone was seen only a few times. CDR3 region: CASSLRSGASNTGELFF. The CDR3, as DNA: TGCGCCAGCAGCTTGAGGAGTGGGGCGTCCAACACCGGGGAGCTGTTTTTT. The rearrangement joins TRBV5-1 to TRBJ2-2; a weak D match, TRBD1 (5 bases). CDR1 and CDR2 (germline): SGHRS, YFSETQ. This CDR3 has 17 amino acids. The germline V and J ends were trimmed by 1 base and 2 bases, with 15 bases remaining between them.

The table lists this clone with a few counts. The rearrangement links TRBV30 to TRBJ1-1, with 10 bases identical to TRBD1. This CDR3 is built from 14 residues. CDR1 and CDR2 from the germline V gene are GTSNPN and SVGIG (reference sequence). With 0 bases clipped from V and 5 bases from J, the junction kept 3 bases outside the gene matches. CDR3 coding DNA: TGTGCCTGGAGTGTCGGACAGGGGGGAACTGAAGCTTTCTTT. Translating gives CAWSVGQGGTEAFF.

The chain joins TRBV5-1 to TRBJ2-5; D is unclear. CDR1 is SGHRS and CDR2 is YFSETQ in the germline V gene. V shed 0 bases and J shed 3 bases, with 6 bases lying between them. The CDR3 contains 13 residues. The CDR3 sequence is CASSLGQEETQYF. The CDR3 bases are TGCGCCAGCAGCTTGGGGCAGGAAGAGACCCAGTACTTC.

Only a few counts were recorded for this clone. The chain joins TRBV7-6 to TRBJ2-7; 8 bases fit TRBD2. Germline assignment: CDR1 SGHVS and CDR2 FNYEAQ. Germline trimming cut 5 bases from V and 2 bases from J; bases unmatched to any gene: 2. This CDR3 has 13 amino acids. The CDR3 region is CASSPGGPYEQYF. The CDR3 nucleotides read TGTGCCAGCAGCCCGGGAGGGCCCTACGAGCAGTACTTC.

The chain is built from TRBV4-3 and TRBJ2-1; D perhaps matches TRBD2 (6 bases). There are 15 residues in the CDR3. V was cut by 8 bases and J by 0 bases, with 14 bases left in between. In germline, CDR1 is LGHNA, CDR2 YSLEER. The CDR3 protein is CASGPTRSSYNEQFF. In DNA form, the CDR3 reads TGCGCCAGCGGACCGACTAGGAGCTCCTACAATGAGCAGTTCTTC.

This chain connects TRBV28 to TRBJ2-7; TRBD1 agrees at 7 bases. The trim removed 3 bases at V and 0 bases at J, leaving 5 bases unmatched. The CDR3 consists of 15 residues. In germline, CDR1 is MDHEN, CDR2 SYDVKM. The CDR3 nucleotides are TGTGCCAGCAGTTTGCCAGGACAGGCCTCCTACGAGCAGTACTTC. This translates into CASSLPGQASYEQYF.

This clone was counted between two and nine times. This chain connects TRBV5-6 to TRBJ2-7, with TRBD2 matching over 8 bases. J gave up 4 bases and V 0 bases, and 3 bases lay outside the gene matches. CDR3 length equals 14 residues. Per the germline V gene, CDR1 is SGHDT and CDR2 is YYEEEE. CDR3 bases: TGTGCCAGCAGCTTGGGACTAGCGTCTTACGAGCAGTACTTC. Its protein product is CASSLGLASYEQYF.

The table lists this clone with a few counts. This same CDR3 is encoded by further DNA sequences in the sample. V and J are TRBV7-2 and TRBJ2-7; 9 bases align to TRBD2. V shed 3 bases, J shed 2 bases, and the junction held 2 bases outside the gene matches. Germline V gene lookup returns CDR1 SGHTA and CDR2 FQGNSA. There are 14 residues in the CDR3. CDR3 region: CASSLAGGAYEQYF. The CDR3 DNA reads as TGTGCCAGCAGCTTGGCGGGAGGGGCCTACGAGCAGTACTTC.

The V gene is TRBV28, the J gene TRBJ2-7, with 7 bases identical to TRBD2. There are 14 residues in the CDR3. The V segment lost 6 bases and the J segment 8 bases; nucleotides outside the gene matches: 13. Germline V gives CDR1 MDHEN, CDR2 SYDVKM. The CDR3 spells CASRSLSGIFKQYF. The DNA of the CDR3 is TGTGCCAGCAGGTCACTCAGCGGGATATTTAAGCAGTACTTC.

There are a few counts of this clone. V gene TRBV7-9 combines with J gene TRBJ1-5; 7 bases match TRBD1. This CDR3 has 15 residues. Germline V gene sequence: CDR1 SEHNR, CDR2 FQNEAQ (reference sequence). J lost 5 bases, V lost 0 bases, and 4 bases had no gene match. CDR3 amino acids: CASSLAITGDQPQHF. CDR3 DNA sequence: TGTGCCAGCAGCTTAGCGATTACAGGGGATCAGCCCCAGCATTTT.